Listed below are T cell receptor beta chains from one sample, sequenced in a study of blood T cell repertoires in COVID-19. The data were produced by immunoSEQ multiplex PCR, yet TCRdb's version contains in-frame clones alone and is incomplete. The table shows approximately 200,000 clones, with around 90% occurring only once. The sample consisted of PBMCs or T cells enriched from blood (not recorded which). These receptors were taken from a man aged 25-45 years who had recovered from COVID-19. Each CDR3 is given with its conserved first and last residue. The order of the fields is J gene, D gene, V gene, clone size, CDR3 protein, CDR3 DNA. The D gene is left open where the match is weak. Some rows mark clone size as missing; the rest say once, few, many or name a class of expanded clone.

TRBJ1-1 NA TRBV4-1 NA CASSQFGGLSTEAFF TGCGCCAGCAGCCAATTCGGGGGACTGTCCACTGAAGCTTTCTTT
TRBJ2-7 TRBD1 TRBV9 once CASSAETGLSYEQYF TGTGCCAGCAGCGCCGAGACAGGGCTCTCCTACGAGCAGTACTTC
TRBJ2-3 NA TRBV4-1 NA CASSQDRGTSTDTQYF TGCGCCAGCAGCCAAGATAGGGGGACATCAACAGATACGCAGTATTTT
TRBJ2-7 NA TRBV12-3/TRBV12-4 NA CASSFANEQYF TGTGCCAGCAGTTTTGCTAACGAGCAGTACTTC
TRBJ1-1 TRBD1 TRBV5-1 few CASSLGQGPHINEAFF TGCGCCAGCAGCTTGGGACAGGGGCCCCACATTAACGAAGCTTTCTTT
TRBJ2-3 TRBD2 TRBV6-7 NA CATHRGLAGAISTDTQYF TGTGCCACACACAGGGGACTAGCGGGCGCTATCAGCACAGATACGCAGTATTTT
TRBJ2-1 NA TRBV19 NA CASSIDRANEQFF TGTGCCAGTAGTATAGACAGGGCCAATGAGCAGTTCTTC
TRBJ2-2 NA TRBV10-1 NA CASRSQGGPPNTGELFF TGCGCCAGCAGATCCCAGGGTGGCCCCCCGAACACCGGGGAGCTGTTTTTT
TRBJ1-2 NA TRBV4-2 NA CASSQDRDRSYTF TGTGCCAGCAGCCAAGACCGGGATCGGAGCTACACCTTC
TRBJ2-2 TRBD2 TRBV28 NA CASSFGSGSTGELFF TGTGCCAGCAGTTTCGGAAGCGGGAGCACCGGGGAGCTGTTTTTT
TRBJ1-2 NA TRBV5-6 NA CASSLFNREDGYTF TGTGCCAGCAGCTTGTTCAACAGGGAAGATGGCTACACCTTC
TRBJ2-1 TRBD1 TRBV15 NA CATRPDRGFFNEQFF TGTGCCACCAGACCCGACAGGGGGTTCTTTAATGAGCAGTTCTTC
TRBJ2-3 NA TRBV3-1/TRBV3-2 NA CASSQVPGDTQYF TGTGCCAGCAGCCAAGTCCCAGGCGATACGCAGTATTTT
TRBJ2-1 NA TRBV9 NA CASSVDSDHEQFF TGTGCCAGCAGCGTAGATAGCGATCATGAGCAGTTCTTC
TRBJ2-6 NA TRBV5-1 NA CASSQGTRDNSGANVLTF TGCGCCAGCAGCCAAGGAACCAGGGATAACTCTGGGGCCAACGTCCTGACTTTC
TRBJ2-1 TRBD2 TRBV7-8 NA CASSQTGTSGAISYNEQFF TGTGCCAGCAGCCAGACGGGGACTAGCGGGGCGATCTCCTACAATGAGCAGTTCTTC
TRBJ2-1 TRBD1 TRBV7-9 NA CASSPNRGNEQFF TGTGCCAGCAGCCCGAACAGGGGTAATGAGCAGTTCTTC
TRBJ2-1 NA TRBV10-2 NA CASRTGSYNEQFF TGCGCCAGCAGGACAGGTTCGTACAATGAGCAGTTCTTC
TRBJ2-3 TRBD1 TRBV30 NA CASEFGDRGRSDTQYF TGTGCCTCTGAATTTGGGGACAGGGGGCGGTCAGATACGCAGTATTTT
TRBJ2-1 TRBD1 TRBV3-1/TRBV3-2 NA CASSQDRQGAREQFF TGTGCCAGCAGCCAAGATCGGCAGGGGGCCCGCGAGCAGTTCTTC
TRBJ2-6 NA TRBV21-1 NA CASSKEGTSGDSGANVLTF TGTGCCAGCAGCAAAGAAGGGACTAGCGGAGACTCTGGGGCCAACGTCCTGACTTTC
TRBJ1-2 NA TRBV24-1 NA CATSDSINYGYTF TGTGCCACCAGTGATTCCATTAACTATGGCTACACCTTC
TRBJ2-3 TRBD2 TRBV9 NA CASSSSGVVTDTQYF TGTGCCAGCAGCAGTAGCGGGGTGGTGACAGATACGCAGTATTTT
TRBJ2-1 TRBD2 TRBV25-1 NA CASSNGGTSGRDEQFF TGTGCCAGCAGTAATGGGGGGACTAGCGGGAGGGATGAGCAGTTCTTC
TRBJ2-1 TRBD2 TRBV6-4 NA CASSDSAGGPNEQFF TGTGCCAGCAGTGACTCAGCGGGGGGGCCCAATGAGCAGTTCTTC
TRBJ1-6 TRBD1 TRBV10-2 once CASATNSGTGDSPLHF TGCGCCAGCGCCACAAACTCCGGGACAGGGGATTCACCCCTCCACTTT
TRBJ2-3 NA TRBV2 NA CASSKQGHSTDTQYF TGTGCCAGCAGCAAACAGGGTCATAGCACAGATACGCAGTATTTT
TRBJ1-3 NA TRBV2 NA CASSGGLSGNTIYF TGTGCCAGCAGTGGTGGACTCTCAGGAAACACCATATATTTT
TRBJ1-4 TRBD1 TRBV30 NA CAWSVPRTGIYEKLFF TGTGCCTGGAGTGTACCTCGGACAGGTATATATGAAAAACTGTTTTTT
TRBJ1-1 NA TRBV6-5 NA CASSYSVRGTEAFF TGTGCCAGCAGTTACTCGGTAAGAGGAACTGAAGCTTTCTTT
TRBJ1-3 NA TRBV7-8 few CASSLVFLAGANSGNTIYF TGTGCCAGCAGCTTAGTTTTTCTTGCAGGGGCAAACTCTGGAAACACCATATATTTT
TRBJ2-2 TRBD2 TRBV7-9 NA CASSYLAGLNTGELFF TGTGCCAGCAGTTATTTAGCGGGCCTAAACACCGGGGAGCTGTTTTTT
TRBJ1-1 NA TRBV5-1 NA CASSLAVSSGRTEAFF TGCGCCAGCAGCTTGGCAGTTTCTTCAGGGCGGACTGAAGCTTTCTTT
TRBJ1-5 NA TRBV10-2 NA CASKAGADQPQHF TGCGCCAGCAAGGCAGGGGCTGATCAGCCCCAGCATTTT
TRBJ1-3 NA TRBV19 NA CASTYGGNTIYF TGTGCCAGTACTTACGGGGGAAACACCATATATTTT
TRBJ2-3 TRBD1 TRBV7-8 NA CASSLLGQGAGTDTQYF TGTGCCAGCAGCTTACTAGGACAGGGGGCGGGCACAGATACGCAGTATTTT
TRBJ2-3 TRBD2 TRBV6-4 NA CASSDGAGGPDTQYF TGTGCCAGCAGTGACGGGGCGGGGGGGCCGGATACGCAGTATTTT
TRBJ2-3 TRBD2 TRBV24-1 NA CATSDLAGDSDTQYF TGTGCCACCAGTGACTTAGCGGGAGATTCTGATACGCAGTATTTT
TRBJ1-3 NA TRBV18 NA CASSPLGGGISGNTIYF TGTGCCAGCTCACCCCTGGGGGGGGGTATCTCTGGAAACACCATATATTTT
TRBJ2-2 TRBD1 TRBV30 NA CAWSWTGSVTGELFF TGTGCCTGGAGTTGGACAGGGTCGGTCACCGGGGAGCTGTTTTTT
TRBJ2-5 TRBD2 TRBV28 NA CASSRLAGGKETQYF TGTGCCAGCAGTCGACTAGCGGGAGGGAAAGAGACCCAGTACTTC
TRBJ1-4 NA TRBV2 NA CASSERSRAGFNEKLFF TGTGCCAGCAGTGAACGGTCTCGGGCAGGGTTTAATGAAAAACTGTTTTTT
TRBJ1-5 NA TRBV24-1 once CATTGGDSQPQHF TGTGCCACCACCGGCGGGGACTCTCAGCCCCAGCATTTT
TRBJ1-6 TRBD1 TRBV27 NA CASSHDRENSPLHF TGTGCCAGCAGTCACGACAGGGAGAATTCACCCCTCCACTTT
TRBJ2-7 TRBD1 TRBV5-1 NA CASSSTGGSYEQYF TGCGCCAGCAGCTCGACAGGGGGCTCCTACGAGCAGTACTTC